This T cell receptor (beta chain) was sequenced for a study of vaccination and CD4 T cells after COVID-19. Study-wide context: The convalescents comprised six males and four females, two of them Hispanic. The study collected post-vaccine samples a median about 73 days after dose two, with a range of 14 to 241. The study's findings and limits: For convalescent patients, 304 of the 307 vaccine-specific clones analyzed were classified as spike mono-reactive.

As to this clonotype: Antigen specificity is unknown.

The treatment here: roughly 10-day PBMC culture with coronavirus spike peptide pools or control peptides (ViraFEST assay). Sequence data for DNA of cultured CD4+ T cells were generated by the Oncomine TCR Beta short-read assay. Scientists extracted genomic DNA from CD4+ T cells grown in culture. TCRdb re-derived calls from the PCR reads in MiXCR, one entry per CDR3 protein. Of about 18,000 distinct CDR3 sequences listed, 70% to 80% are singletons. The clonotype was recovered from a human donor who had recovered from COVID-19. The sample consisted of CD4+ T cells from blood, cultured in vitro.

Here the CDR3 reads CSAGSQDRGNTIYF. CDR3 sequence (DNA): TGCAGTGCTGGCTCCCAGGACAGGGGAAACACCATATATTTT. The chain couples TRBV20-1 to TRBJ1-3, with 7 bases fitting TRBD1. Germline values: CDR1 DFQATT, CDR2 SNEGSKA (reference sequence). With V trimmed by 5 bases and J by 4 bases, 8 bases remained unmatched. This CDR3 is 14 amino acids long.